This T cell receptor (beta chain) appears in the sequencing data of a study of HIV-infected patients and healthy controls. This clonotype was seen at least ten times. Its antigen remains unknown. Around 450 ng RNA was reverse transcribed with alpha and beta constant-region primers. Alpha and beta chain libraries were made separately by chain-specific third strand synthesis with multiplexing indices. TCRdb redid the calling of the 5' RACE reads with MiXCR, one entry per CDR3 protein. There are over 10,000 distinct CDR3 sequences in the sample; approximately 10% occur only once, and over 6% lies in the top ten. All unsorted peripheral T cells were captured because whole blood was used without fractionation. Ten uninfected healthy donors were sampled as controls, several sampled twice about 14 weeks apart. Study results and limitations: Mean usage of eight alpha and eight beta V genes differed significantly in HIV-infected patients versus controls. Size-matched repertoire data failed to replicate the apparent Gini index recovery after therapy in HIV-infected patients.

Germline V CDR1 and CDR2: MNHEY, SMNVEV (reference sequence). Trimming removed 5 bases at V and 0 bases at J, with 11 bases between. The CDR3 runs 15 residues. The chain joins TRBV27 to TRBJ1-5; D gene unclear. The clonotype was recovered from an adult in good health. Sequencing was performed on blood. The chain's CDR3 is CASSPEGYSNQPQHF. The CDR3 bases are TGTGCCAGCAGTCCCGAAGGGTATAGCAATCAGCCCCAGCATTTT.